This TCR beta chain was sequenced during a study of CD8 T cells in Susac syndrome. The RNA input was about 0.45 to 1 ug, and it was reverse transcribed with random hexamers. TCRdb recomputed calls from the immunoSEQ multiplex PCR reads with MiXCR, one row per CDR3 protein. The table lists about 140,000 distinct CDR3 sequences, 95% of them singletons. The CDR3 sequence is 14 residues long. The germline V gene encodes CDR1 SGHVS and CDR2 FNYEAQ. Trimming took 0 bases from V and 1 from J, leaving 7 bases between them. V usage is TRBV7-6 and J usage is TRBJ2-7; no clear D gene. Specimen: CD4+ T cells from PBMCs. The receptor comes from a human donor with Susac syndrome. CDR3 coding DNA: TGTGCCAGCAGCTTAGCCCCCCAATCCTACGAGCAGTACTTC. Protein: CASSLAPQSYEQYF.